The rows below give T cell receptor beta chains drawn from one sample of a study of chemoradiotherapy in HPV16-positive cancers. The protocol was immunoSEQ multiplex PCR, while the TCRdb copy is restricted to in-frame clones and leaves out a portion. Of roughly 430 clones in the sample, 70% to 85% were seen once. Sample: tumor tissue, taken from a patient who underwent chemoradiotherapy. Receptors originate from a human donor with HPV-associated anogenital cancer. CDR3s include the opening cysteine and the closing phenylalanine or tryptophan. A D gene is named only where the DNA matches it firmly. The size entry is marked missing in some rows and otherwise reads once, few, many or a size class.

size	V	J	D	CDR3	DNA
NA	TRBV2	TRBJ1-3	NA	CASTEGGTIYF	TGTGCCAGCACCGAGGGTGGCACCATATATTTT
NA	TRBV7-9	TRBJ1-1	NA	CASSLVGMNTEAFF	TGTGCCAGCAGCCTAGTGGGTATGAACACTGAAGCTTTCTTT
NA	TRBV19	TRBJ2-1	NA	CASRSSSYNEQFF	TGTGCCAGTAGGTCGAGCTCCTACAATGAGCAGTTCTTC
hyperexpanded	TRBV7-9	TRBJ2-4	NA	CASSSPGENIQYF	TGTGCCAGCAGCTCCCCGGGGGAAAACATTCAGTACTTC
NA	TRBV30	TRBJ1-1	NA	CAWSVARYTEAFF	TGTGCCTGGAGTGTTGCCAGATACACTGAAGCTTTCTTT
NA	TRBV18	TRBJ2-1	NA	CASSPRATDEQFF	TGTGCCAGCTCACCGAGGGCCACCGATGAGCAGTTCTTC
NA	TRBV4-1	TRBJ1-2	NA	CASSVATGGQGAGYTF	TGCGCCAGCAGCGTGGCGACAGGCGGGCAAGGAGCGGGCTACACCTTC
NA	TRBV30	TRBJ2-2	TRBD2	CAWALPGLAGVGELFF	TGTGCCTGGGCTTTACCGGGACTAGCGGGAGTCGGGGAGCTGTTTTTT
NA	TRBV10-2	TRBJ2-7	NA	CASSTQGGHEQYF	TGCGCCAGCAGTACTCAGGGGGGGCACGAGCAGTACTTC
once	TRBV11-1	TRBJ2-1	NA	CASSFGQGWESEQFF	TGTGCCAGCAGCTTTGGTCAGGGGTGGGAAAGTGAGCAGTTCTTC
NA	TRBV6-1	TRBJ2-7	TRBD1	CASSERTGGSYEQYF	TGTGCCAGCAGTGAACGGACAGGGGGCTCCTACGAGCAGTACTTC
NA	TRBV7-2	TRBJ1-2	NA	CASSSWTIYGYTF	TGTGCCAGCAGCTCGTGGACAATCTATGGCTACACCTTC
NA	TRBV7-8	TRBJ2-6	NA	CASSPRTGPGANVLTF	TGTGCCAGCAGCCCGAGGACGGGGCCCGGGGCCAACGTCCTGACTTTC
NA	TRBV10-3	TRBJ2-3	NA	CAIRKATPTDTQYF	TGTGCCATCAGAAAAGCGACCCCCACAGATACGCAGTATTTT
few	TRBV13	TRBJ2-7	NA	CASSLGGYGAYEQYF	TGTGCCAGCAGCTTAGGCGGCTACGGAGCCTACGAGCAGTACTTC
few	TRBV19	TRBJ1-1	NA	CASSFMGTVNTEAFF	TGTGCCAGTAGCTTTATGGGGACGGTGAACACTGAAGCTTTCTTT
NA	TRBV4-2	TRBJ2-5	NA	CASSSSGQETQYF	TGTGCCAGCAGCTCCTCGGGCCAAGAGACCCAGTACTTC
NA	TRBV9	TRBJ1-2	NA	CASSDAPRVGYTF	TGTGCCAGCAGCGACGCCCCCAGGGTCGGCTACACCTTC
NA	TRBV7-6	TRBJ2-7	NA	CASSLAVTPFTVYEQYF	TGTGCCAGCAGCTTAGCGGTCACGCCTTTTACCGTTTACGAGCAGTACTTC
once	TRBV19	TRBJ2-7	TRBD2	CASSIGFGEGPNWSEQYF	TGTGCCAGTAGTATAGGGTTCGGGGAGGGCCCAAATTGGAGCGAGCAGTACTTC
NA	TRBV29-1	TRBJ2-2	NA	CSGRNTGELFF	TGCAGCGGCCGCAACACCGGGGAGCTGTTTTTT
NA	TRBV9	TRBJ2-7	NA	CASSATSMGASEQYF	TGTGCCAGCAGTGCAACATCGATGGGGGCCTCCGAGCAGTACTTC
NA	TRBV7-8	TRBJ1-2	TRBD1	CASSFSQGAGYTF	TGTGCCAGCAGCTTTAGTCAGGGGGCGGGCTACACCTTC
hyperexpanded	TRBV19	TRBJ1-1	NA	CASITGSLTEAFF	TGTGCCAGTATCACGGGGAGTCTGACTGAAGCTTTCTTT
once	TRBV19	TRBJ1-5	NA	CASSITGESNQPQHF	TGTGCCAGTAGTATAACGGGGGAAAGCAATCAGCCCCAGCATTTT
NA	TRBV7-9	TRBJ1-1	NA	CASSLVGMNTEAFF	TGTGCCAGCAGCTTAGTGGGTATGAACACTGAAGCTTTCTTT
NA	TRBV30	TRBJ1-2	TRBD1	CAWSGQGYYGYTF	TGTGCCTGGAGCGGACAGGGGTACTATGGCTACACCTTC
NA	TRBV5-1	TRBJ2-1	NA	CASSLQDNEQFF	TGCGCCAGCAGCCTGCAGGACAATGAGCAGTTCTTC
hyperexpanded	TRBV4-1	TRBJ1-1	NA	CASIGVGPSGTEAFF	TGCGCCAGCATCGGGGTAGGCCCCTCGGGCACTGAAGCTTTCTTT
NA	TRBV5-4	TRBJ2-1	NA	CASSAYRELYYNEQFF	TGTGCCAGCAGCGCCTACAGGGAATTATACTACAATGAGCAGTTCTTC
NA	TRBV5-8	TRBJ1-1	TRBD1	CASSQLQGAAEAFF	TGTGCCAGCAGCCAACTACAGGGGGCCGCTGAAGCTTTCTTT
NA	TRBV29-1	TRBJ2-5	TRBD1	CSVNGQGSYQETQYF	TGCAGCGTTAACGGACAGGGGTCGTACCAAGAGACCCAGTACTTC
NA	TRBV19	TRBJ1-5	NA	CASSIDSGGKPQHF	TGTGCCAGTAGTATAGATTCGGGCGGAAAGCCCCAGCATTTT
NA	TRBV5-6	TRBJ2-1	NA	CASSLDRVIYNEQFF	TGTGCCAGCAGCTTGGACAGGGTAATCTACAATGAGCAGTTCTTC
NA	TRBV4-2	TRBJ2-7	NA	CASSQDAAYEQYF	TGTGCCAGCAGCCAAGATGCCGCCTACGAGCAGTACTTC
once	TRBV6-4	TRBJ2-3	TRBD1	CASSGQGGTDTQYF	TGTGCCAGCAGTGGACAGGGTGGCACAGATACGCAGTATTTT
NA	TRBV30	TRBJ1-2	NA	CAWSVGGAGKFGYTF	TGTGCCTGGAGTGTAGGGGGGGCAGGGAAGTTTGGCTACACCTTC
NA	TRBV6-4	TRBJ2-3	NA	CASSDMGDTDTQYF	TGTGCCAGCAGTGATATGGGGGACACAGATACGCAGTATTTT
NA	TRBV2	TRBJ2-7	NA	CARGRPGIEGQYF	TGTGCCAGGGGACGCCCCGGTATCGAAGGGCAGTACTTC
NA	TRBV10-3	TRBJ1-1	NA	CAISVGRTNTEAFF	TGTGCCATCAGCGTCGGCAGAACGAACACTGAAGCTTTCTTT
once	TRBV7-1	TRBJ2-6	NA	CASSGIDHEDSRANVLTF	TGTGCCAGCAGCGGTATCGATCACGAGGACAGTCGGGCCAACGTCCTGACTTTC
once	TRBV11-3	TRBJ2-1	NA	CASSPLGAYNEQFF	TGTGCCAGCAGCCCGTTGGGAGCCTACAATGAGCAGTTCTTC
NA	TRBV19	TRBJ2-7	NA	CASSMGGVGAYEQYF	TGTGCCAGTAGTATGGGCGGGGTCGGGGCTTACGAGCAGTACTTC
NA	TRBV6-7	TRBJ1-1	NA	CASGGGGTEAFF	TGTGCCAGCGGCGGGGGGGGCACTGAAGCTTTCTTT
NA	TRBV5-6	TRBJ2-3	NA	CASSGGTETDTQYF	TGTGCCAGCAGTGGGGGGACCGAGACAGATACGCAGTATTTT
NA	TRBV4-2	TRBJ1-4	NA	CASSQALGEKLFF	TGTGCCAGCAGCCAAGCCCTCGGGGAAAAACTGTTTTTT
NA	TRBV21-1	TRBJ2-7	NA	CASSKLYYEQYF	TGTGCCAGCAGCAAATTGTACTACGAGCAGTACTTC
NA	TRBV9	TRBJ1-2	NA	CASSGGRGAYYGYTF	TGTGCCAGCAGCGGGGGACGGGGAGCCTACTATGGCTACACCTTC
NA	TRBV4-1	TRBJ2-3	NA	CASSDNGGSTDTQYF	TGCGCCAGCAGCGACAATGGCGGGAGCACAGATACGCAGTATTTT
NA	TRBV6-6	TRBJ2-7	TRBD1	CASSYPGTGTYEQYF	TGTGCCAGCAGTTACCCCGGGACAGGAACCTACGAGCAGTACTTC
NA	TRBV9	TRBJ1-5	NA	CASSVGGVQPQHF	TGTGCCAGCAGCGTAGGGGGGGTCCAGCCCCAGCATTTT
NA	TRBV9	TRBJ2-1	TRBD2	CASSVTSGRTNEQFF	TGTGCCAGCAGCGTTACTAGCGGGAGGACCAATGAGCAGTTCTTC
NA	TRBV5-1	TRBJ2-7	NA	CASSSGTPAYEQYF	TGCGCCAGCAGCTCCGGGACTCCCGCCTACGAGCAGTACTTC
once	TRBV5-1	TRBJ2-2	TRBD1	CASSSGTGFSGELFF	TGCGCCAGCAGTTCCGGGACAGGGTTTTCCGGGGAGCTGTTTTTT
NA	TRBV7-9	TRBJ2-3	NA	CASSPFVRSGSTDTQYF	TGTGCCAGCAGCCCCTTCGTTCGTAGCGGCTCCACAGATACGCAGTATTTT
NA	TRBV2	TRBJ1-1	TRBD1	CASIRRQGLGPEAFF	TGTGCCAGCATTAGGCGACAGGGCCTAGGGCCTGAAGCTTTCTTT
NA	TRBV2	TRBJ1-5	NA	CASTEQPNSNQPQHF	TGTGCCAGCACCGAGCAGCCTAATAGCAATCAGCCCCAGCATTTT
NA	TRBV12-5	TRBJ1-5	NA	CASGPPGHSNQPQHF	TGTGCTAGTGGCCCGCCGGGGCATAGCAATCAGCCCCAGCATTTT
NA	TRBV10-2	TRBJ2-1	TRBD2	CASMGVAGGNNNEQFF	TGCGCCAGCATGGGGGTAGCGGGGGGGAACAACAATGAGCAGTTCTTC
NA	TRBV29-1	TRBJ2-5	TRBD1	CSVNGQGSYKETQYF	TGCAGCGTTAACGGACAGGGGTCGTACAAAGAGACCCAGTACTTC